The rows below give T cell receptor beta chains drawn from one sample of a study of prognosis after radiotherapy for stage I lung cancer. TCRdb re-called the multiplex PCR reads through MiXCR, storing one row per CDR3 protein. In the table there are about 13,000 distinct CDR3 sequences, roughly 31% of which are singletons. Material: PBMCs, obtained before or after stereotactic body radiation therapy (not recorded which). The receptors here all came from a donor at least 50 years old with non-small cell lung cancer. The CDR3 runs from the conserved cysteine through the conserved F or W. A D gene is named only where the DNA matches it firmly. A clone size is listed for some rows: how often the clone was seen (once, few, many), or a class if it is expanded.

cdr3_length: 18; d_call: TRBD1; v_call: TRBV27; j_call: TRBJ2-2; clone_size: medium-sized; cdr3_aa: CASRTLGQGASGTGELFF; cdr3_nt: TGTGCCAGCAGAACGCTGGGACAGGGGGCATCGGGAACCGGGGAGCTGTTTTTT
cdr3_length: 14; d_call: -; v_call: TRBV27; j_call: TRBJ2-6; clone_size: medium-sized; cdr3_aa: CASSSTSGANVLTF; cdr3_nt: TGTGCCAGCAGTTCAACCTCTGGGGCCAACGTCCTGACTTTC
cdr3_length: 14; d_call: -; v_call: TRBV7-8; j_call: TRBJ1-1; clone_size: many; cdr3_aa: CASSSDITAHEAFF; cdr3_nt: TGTGCCAGCAGCTCAGACATCACGGCCCATGAAGCTTTCTTT
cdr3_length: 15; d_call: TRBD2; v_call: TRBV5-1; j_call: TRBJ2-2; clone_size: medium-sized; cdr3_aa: CASSLSGRSTGELFF; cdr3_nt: TGCGCCAGCAGCCTTAGCGGGAGGTCTACCGGGGAGCTGTTTTTT
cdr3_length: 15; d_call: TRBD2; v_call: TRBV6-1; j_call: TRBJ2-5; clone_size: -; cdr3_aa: CASRAAGGFQETQYF; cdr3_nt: TGTGCCAGCAGGGCTGCGGGGGGTTTCCAAGAGACCCAGTACTTC
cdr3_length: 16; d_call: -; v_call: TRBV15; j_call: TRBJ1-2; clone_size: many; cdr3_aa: CATSRALGGTSYGYTF; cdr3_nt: TGTGCCACCAGCAGAGCTCTGGGAGGGACCAGCTATGGCTACACCTTC
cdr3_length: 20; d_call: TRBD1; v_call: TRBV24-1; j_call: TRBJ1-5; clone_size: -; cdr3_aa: CATYPQGVAPSRRENQPQHF; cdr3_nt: TGTGCCACCTACCCACAGGGGGTAGCTCCCTCGCGCCGCGAAAATCAGCCCCAGCATTTT
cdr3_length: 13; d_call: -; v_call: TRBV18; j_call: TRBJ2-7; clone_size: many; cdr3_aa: CASTGAGSYEQYF; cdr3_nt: TGTGCCAGCACGGGAGCGGGTTCCTACGAGCAGTACTTC
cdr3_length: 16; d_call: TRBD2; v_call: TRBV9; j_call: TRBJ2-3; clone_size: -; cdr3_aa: CASSALAGGRTDTQYF; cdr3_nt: TGTGCCAGCAGCGCACTAGCGGGAGGGCGCACAGATACTCAGTATTTT
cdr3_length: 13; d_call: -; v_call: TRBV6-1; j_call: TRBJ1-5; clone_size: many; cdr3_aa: CASSETPNQPQHF; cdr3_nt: TGTGCCAGCAGTGAAACCCCAAATCAGCCCCAGCATTTT
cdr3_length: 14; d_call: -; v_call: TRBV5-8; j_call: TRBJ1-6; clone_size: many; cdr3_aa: CASSFDSGDSPLHF; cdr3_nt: TGTGCCAGCAGCTTTGACAGCGGGGATTCACCCCTCCACTTT
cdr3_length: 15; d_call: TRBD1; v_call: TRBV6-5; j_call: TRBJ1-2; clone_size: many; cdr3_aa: CASSYPTGFDYGYTF; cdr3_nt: TGTGCCAGCAGTTACCCGACAGGGTTTGACTATGGCTACACCTTC
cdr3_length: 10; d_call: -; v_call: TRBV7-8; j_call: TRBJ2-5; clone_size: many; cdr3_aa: CASSLETQYF; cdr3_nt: TGTGCCAGCAGCTTGGAGACCCAGTACTTC
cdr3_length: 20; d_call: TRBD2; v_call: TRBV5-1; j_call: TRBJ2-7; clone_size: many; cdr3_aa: CASSLPRGTSGTSWLYEQYF; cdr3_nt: TGCGCCAGCAGCTTGCCCCGTGGGACTAGCGGAACCTCCTGGCTCTACGAGCAGTACTTC
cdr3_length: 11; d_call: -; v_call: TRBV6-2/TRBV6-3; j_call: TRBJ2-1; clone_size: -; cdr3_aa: CARGSNNEQFF; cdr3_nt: TGTGCCAGAGGCAGCAACAATGAGCAGTTCTTC
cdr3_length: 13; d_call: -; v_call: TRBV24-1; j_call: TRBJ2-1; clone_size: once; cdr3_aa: CATQRQGGNEHFF; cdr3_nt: TGCGCCACCCAACGGCAGGGGGGCAATGAGCATTTCTTC
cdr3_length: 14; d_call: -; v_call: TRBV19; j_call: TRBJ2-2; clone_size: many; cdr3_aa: CASRGGLNTGELFF; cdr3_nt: TGTGCCAGTAGAGGGGGGCTCAACACCGGGGAGCTGTTTTTT
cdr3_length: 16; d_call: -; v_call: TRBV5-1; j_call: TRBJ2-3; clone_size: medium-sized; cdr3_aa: CASSLFGVGSTDTQYF; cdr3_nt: TGCGCCAGCAGCTTGTTCGGGGTAGGATCCACAGATACGCAGTATTTT
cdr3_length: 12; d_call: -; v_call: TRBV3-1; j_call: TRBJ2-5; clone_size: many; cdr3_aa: CASSQDLETQYF; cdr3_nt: TGTGCCAGCAGCCAAGATCTGGAGACCCAGTACTTC
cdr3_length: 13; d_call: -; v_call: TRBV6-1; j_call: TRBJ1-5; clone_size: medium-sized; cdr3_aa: CASSLQLSQPQHF; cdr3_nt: TGTGCCAGCAGTCTCCAGCTAAGCCAGCCCCAGCATTTT
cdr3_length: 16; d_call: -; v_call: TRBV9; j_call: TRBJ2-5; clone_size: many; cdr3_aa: CASSEGAGRFASAQYF; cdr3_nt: TGTGCCAGCAGCGAGGGGGCGGGGCGATTTGCATCGGCCCAGTACTTC
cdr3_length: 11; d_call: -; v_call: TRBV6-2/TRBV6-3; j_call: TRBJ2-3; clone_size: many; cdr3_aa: CASTAGSAQYF; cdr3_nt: TGTGCCAGCACCGCCGGGTCGGCGCAGTATTTT
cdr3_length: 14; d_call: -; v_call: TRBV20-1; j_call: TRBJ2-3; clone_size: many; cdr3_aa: CSARPGPRRDTQYF; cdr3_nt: TGCAGTGCTAGACCGGGTCCCAGGCGGGATACGCAGTATTTT
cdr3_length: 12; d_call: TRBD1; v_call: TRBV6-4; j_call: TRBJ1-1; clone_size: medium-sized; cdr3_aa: CASSDDRVLAFF; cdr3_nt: TGTGCCAGCAGTGACGACAGGGTGCTTGCTTTCTTT
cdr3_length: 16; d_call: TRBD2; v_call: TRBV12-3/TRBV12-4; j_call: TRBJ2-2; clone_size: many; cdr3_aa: CASSRGTSENTGELFF; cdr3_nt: TGTGCCAGCAGCCGAGGGACTAGCGAGAACACCGGGGAGCTGTTTTTT
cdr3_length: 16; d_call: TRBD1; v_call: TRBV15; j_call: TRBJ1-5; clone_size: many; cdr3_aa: CATSHGTGDSTLPQHF; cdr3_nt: TGTGCCACCAGCCACGGGACAGGGGACTCAACCTTGCCCCAGCATTTT
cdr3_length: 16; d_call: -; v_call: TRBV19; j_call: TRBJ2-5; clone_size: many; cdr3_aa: CASSTGKDRSDGTQYF; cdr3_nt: TGTGCCAGTAGTACCGGGAAGGACAGATCGGACGGGACCCAGTACTTC
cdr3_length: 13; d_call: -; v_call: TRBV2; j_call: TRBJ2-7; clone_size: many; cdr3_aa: CASIVPGLYEQYF; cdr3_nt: TGTGCCAGCATCGTACCCGGACTCTACGAGCAGTACTTC
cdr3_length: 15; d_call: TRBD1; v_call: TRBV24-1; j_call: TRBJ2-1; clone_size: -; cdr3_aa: CATRHRDRSLNEQFF; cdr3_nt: TGTGCCACCAGACACCGGGACAGATCCCTCAATGAGCAGTTCTTC
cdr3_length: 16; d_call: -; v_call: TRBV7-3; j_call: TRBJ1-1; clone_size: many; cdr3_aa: CASSLRPGLPNTEAFF; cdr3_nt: TGTGCCAGCAGCTTAAGGCCCGGACTTCCGAACACTGAAGCTTTCTTT
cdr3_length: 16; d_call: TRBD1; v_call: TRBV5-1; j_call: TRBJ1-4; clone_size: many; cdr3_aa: CASSLGDRVTNEKLFF; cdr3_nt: TGCGCCAGCAGCTTGGGTGACAGGGTCACTAATGAAAAACTGTTTTTT
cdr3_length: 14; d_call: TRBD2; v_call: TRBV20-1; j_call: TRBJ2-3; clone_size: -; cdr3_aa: CSATGRGGTDTQYF; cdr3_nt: TGCAGTGCAACCGGGAGGGGGGGCACAGATACGCAGTATTTT
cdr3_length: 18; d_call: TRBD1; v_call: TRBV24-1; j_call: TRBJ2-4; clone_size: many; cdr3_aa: CATSDSGTGGSAKNIQYF; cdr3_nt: TGTGCCACCAGTGATTCTGGGACAGGGGGCTCGGCCAAAAACATTCAGTACTTC
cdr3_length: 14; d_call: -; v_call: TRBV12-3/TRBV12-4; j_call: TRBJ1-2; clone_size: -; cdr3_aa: CASSLGHSDYGYTF; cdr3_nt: TGTGCCAGCAGTTTAGGACACTCTGACTATGGCTACACCTTC
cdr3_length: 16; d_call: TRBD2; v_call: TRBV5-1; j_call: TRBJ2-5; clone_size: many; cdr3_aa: CASSLALAGGLETQYF; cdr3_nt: TGCGCCAGCAGCTTGGCACTAGCGGGAGGATTAGAGACCCAGTACTTC
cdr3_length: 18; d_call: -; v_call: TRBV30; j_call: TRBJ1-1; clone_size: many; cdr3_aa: CAWSAGGSRRNMNTEAFF; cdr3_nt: TGTGCCTGGAGTGCCGGGGGGTCACGACGTAATATGAACACTGAAGCTTTCTTT
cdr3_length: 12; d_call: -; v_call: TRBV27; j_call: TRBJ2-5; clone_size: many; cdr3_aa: CASSLNQETQYF; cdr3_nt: TGTGCCAGCAGTCTGAACCAAGAGACCCAGTACTTC
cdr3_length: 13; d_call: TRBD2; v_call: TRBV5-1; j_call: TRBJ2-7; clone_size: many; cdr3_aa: CASSTGTRGEQYF; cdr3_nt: TGCGCCAGCAGCACCGGGACTAGGGGGGAGCAGTACTTC
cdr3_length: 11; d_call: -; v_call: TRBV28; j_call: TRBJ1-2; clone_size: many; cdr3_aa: CASSLRLGYTF; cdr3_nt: TGTGCCAGCAGTTTAAGGCTTGGCTACACCTTC
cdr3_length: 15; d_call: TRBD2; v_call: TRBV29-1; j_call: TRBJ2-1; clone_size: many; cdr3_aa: CSEGASGVDYNEQFF; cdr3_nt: TGCAGCGAGGGGGCTAGCGGGGTGGATTACAATGAGCAGTTCTTC
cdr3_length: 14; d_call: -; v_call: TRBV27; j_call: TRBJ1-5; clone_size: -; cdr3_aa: CASSRDGEGQPKHF; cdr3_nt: TGTGCCAGCAGTCGCGACGGGGAGGGTCAGCCAAAGCATTTT
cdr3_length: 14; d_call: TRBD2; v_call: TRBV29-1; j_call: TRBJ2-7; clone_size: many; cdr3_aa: CSVGSGTTIYEQYF; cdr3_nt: TGCAGCGTTGGCTCCGGGACTACAATCTACGAGCAGTACTTC
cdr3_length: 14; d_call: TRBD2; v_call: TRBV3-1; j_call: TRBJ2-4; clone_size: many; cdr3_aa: CASSGRATKNIQYF; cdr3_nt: TGTGCCAGCAGCGGGAGGGCGACCAAAAACATTCAGTACTTC
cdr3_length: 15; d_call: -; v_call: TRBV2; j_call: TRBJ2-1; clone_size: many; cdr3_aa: CASSEPVFSYNEQFF; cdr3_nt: TGTGCCAGCAGTGAACCTGTATTCTCCTACAATGAGCAGTTCTTC
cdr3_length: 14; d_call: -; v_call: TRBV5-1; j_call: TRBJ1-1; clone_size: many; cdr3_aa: CASCLSGVDSEAFF; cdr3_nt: TGCGCCAGCTGTCTATCGGGGGTCGACAGTGAAGCTTTCTTT
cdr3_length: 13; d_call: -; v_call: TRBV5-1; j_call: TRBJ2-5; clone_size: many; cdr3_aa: CASSTEYQETQYF; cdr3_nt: TGCGCCAGCAGCACTGAATACCAAGAGACCCAGTACTTC
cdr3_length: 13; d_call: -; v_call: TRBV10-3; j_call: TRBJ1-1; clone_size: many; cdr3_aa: CASKGGGDTEAFF; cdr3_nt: TGTGCCAGCAAGGGGGGAGGCGACACTGAAGCTTTCTTT
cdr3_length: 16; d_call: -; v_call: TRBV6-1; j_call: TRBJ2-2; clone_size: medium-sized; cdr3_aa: CASSSGAGLGTGELFF; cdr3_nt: TGTGCCAGCAGCTCTGGGGCAGGGTTGGGCACCGGGGAGCTGTTTTTT
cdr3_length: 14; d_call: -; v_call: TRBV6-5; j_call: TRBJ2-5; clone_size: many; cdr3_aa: CASSYAGMGETQYF; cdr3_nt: TGTGCCAGCAGTTACGCAGGGATGGGAGAGACCCAGTACTTC
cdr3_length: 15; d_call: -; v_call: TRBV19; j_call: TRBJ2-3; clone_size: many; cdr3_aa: CASSIPVGSTDTQYF; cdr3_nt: TGTGCCAGTAGTATCCCGGTGGGTAGCACAGATACGCAGTATTTT
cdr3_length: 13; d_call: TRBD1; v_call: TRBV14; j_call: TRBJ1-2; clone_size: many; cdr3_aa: CASSQGQGYGYTF; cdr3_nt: TGTGCCAGCAGCCAAGGACAGGGGTATGGCTACACCTTC
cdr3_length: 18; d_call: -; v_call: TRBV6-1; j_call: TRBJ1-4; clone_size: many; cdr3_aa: CASSEQPTGLATNEKLFF; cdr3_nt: TGTGCCAGCAGTGAACAACCGACGGGGCTTGCAACTAATGAAAAACTGTTTTTT
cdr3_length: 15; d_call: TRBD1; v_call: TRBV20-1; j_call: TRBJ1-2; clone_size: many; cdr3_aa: CSARDRWTGFYGYTF; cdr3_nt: TGCAGTGCTAGAGATCGCTGGACAGGGTTTTATGGCTACACCTTC